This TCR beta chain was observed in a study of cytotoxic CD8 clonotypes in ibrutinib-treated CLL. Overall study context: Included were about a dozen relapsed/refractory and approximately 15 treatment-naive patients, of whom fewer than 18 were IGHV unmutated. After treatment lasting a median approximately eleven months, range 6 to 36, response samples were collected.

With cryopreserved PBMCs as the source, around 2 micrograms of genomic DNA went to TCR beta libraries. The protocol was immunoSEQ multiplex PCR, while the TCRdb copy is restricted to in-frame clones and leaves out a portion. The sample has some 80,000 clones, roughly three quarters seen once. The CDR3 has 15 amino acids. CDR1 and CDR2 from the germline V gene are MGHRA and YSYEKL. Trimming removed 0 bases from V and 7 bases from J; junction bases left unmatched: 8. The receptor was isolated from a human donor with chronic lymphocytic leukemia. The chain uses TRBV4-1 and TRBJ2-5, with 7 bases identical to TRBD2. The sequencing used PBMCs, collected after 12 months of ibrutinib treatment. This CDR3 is CASSQDRAGEGTQYF. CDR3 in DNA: TGCGCCAGCAGCCAAGATCGGGCGGGAGAGGGGACCCAGTACTTC.